This record concerns one TCR beta chain sequence. What it binds is unknown. The germline V and J ends were trimmed by 3 bases and 5 bases, with 13 bases remaining between them. The CDR3 runs to 15 residues. Germline lookup yields CDR1 KGHSH and CDR2 LQKENI. Method: immunoSEQ multiplex PCR; TCRdb's copy keeps in-frame clones and lacks some. This repertoire shows 140,000 to 150,000 clones, under 95% found once; its top ten account for roughly 9.1%. The sample originates from a study of T cell responses to AZD1222 COVID-19 vaccine. General study results and limits: The sample set comprised mostly white British donors with more females, and clonal diversity was possibly underestimated. Baseline seropositivity occurred in only a handful of AZD1222 recipients. The study found Spike-specific TCR breadth and depth rose after two AZD1222 doses.

The rearrangement uses TRBV18 and TRBJ1-4; no firm D call. This material consisted of peripheral blood, taken on day 0 of AZD1222 vaccination. The TCR comes from an adult in good health. The CDR3 sequence is CASSPLTAPNEKLFF. In DNA, the CDR3 is TGTGCCAGCTCACCTCTTACAGCCCCCAATGAAAAACTGTTTTTT. Looking up the rest from reference TRBV18 and TRBJ1-4 gives the full variable domain: NAGVMQNPRHLVRRRGQEARLRCSPMKGHSHVYWYRQLPEEGLKFMVYLQKENIIDESGMPKERFSAEFPKEGPSILRIQQVVRGDSAAYFCASSPLTAPNEKLFFGSGTQLSVL.